This TCR beta chain was profiled in a study of shared T cell receptors in the human thymus. This CDR3 spans 16 amino acids. Assay: immunoSEQ multiplex PCR; the TCRdb copy retains only in-frame clones and omits some. The table has over 650,000 clones, around 87% seen once. This sample was shared with a second study, whose subject was human thymus T cells. From that second work: Corrective heart surgery yielded the resections from which the thymus tissue came. The related literature has documented a marked overlap of thymic repertoires among unrelated individuals.

What was sequenced was thymocytes. This receptor was taken from a boy in the first two years of life with a congenital heart defect. V usage is TRBV21-1 and J usage is TRBJ2-4; the DNA was not used to check the table's D call, TRBD2. TRBV21-1 is given as a pseudogene. Here the CDR3 reads CASSKGGGESKNIQYF. In DNA form, the CDR3 reads TGTGCCAGCAGCAAGGGGGGTGGAGAGTCCAAAAACATTCAGTACTTC.